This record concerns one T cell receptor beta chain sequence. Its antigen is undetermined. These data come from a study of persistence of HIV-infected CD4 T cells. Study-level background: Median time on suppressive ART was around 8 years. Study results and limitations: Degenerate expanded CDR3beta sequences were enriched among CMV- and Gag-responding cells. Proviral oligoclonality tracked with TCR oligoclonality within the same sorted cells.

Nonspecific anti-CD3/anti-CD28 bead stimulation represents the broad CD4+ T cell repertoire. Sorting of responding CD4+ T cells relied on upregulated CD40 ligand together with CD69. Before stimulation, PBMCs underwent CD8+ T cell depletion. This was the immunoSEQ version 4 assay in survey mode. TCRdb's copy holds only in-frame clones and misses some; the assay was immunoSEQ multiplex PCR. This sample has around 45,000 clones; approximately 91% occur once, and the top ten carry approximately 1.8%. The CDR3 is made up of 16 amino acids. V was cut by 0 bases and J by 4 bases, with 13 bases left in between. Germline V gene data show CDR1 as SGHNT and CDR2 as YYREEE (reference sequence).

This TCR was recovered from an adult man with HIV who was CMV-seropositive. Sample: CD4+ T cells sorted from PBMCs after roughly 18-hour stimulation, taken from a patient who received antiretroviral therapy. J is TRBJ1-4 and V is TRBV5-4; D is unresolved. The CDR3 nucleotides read TGTGCCAGCAGCTTGGGGTCAGGCCGGGGTAATGAAAAACTGTTTTTT. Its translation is CASSLGSGRGNEKLFF.